This T cell receptor beta chain emerged from a study of spatial heterogeneity in lung cancer. The time point is: blood at routine non-recurrence follow-up after resection. The sequenced material consisted of unsorted whole RNA from tumor, nontumor lung or frozen PBMC. Every cDNA TCR molecule received its own unique molecular identifier. TCRdb itself ran the 5' RACE reads through MiXCR, one entry per CDR3 protein. In the table there are tens of thousands of distinct CDR3 sequences, more than 6.5% of which are singletons. Trimming took off 8 bases at V and 0 bases at J, with 11 bases between the two ends. The CDR3 has 14 amino acids. The V gene's germline CDR1 is SEHNR and CDR2 FQNEAQ (reference sequence). The table lists this clonotype with many counts.

The specimen was PBMCs, collected at follow-up. This TCR was recovered from a male donor with early-stage non-small cell lung cancer. The V call is TRBV7-9, the J call TRBJ1-3; tentative D call: TRBD1 (5 bases). CDR3 nucleotides: TGTGCCAGCCAGATCAGGGCCTCTGGAAACACCATATATTTT. Protein product: CASQIRASGNTIYF.